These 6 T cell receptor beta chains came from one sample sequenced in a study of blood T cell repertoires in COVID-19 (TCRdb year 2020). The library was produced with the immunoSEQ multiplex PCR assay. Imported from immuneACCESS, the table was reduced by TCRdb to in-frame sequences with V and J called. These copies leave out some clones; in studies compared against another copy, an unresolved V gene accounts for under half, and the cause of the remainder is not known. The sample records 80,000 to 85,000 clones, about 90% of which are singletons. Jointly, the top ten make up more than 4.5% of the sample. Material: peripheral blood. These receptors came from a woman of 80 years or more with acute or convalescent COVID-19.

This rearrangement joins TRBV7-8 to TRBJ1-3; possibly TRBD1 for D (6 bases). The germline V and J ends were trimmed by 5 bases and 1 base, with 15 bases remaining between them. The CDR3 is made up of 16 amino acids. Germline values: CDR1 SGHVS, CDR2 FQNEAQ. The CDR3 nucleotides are TGTGCCAGCAGCGCGACACAGGGATGGTCTGGAAACACCATATATTTT. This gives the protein CASSATQGWSGNTIYF.

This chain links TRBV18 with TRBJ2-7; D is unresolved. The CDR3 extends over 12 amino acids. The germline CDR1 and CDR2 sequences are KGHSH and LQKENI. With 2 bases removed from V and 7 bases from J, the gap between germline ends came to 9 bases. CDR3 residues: CASSPIPGEQYF. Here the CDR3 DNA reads TGTGCCAGCTCACCAATTCCGGGTGAGCAGTACTTC.

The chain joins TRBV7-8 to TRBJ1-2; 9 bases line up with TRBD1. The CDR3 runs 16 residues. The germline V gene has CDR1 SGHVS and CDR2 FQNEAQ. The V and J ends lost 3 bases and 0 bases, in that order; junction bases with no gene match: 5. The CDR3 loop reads CASSFSGTGSNYGYTF. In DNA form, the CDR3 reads TGTGCCAGCAGCTTCTCTGGGACAGGGTCTAACTATGGCTACACCTTC.

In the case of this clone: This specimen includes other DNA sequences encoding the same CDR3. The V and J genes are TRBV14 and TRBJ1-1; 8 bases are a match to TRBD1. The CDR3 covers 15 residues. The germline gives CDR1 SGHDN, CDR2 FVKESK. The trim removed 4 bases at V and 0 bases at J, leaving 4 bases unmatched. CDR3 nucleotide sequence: TGTGCCAGCAGCCGCCGGACAGGGCTGAACACTGAAGCTTTCTTT. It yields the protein CASSRRTGLNTEAFF.

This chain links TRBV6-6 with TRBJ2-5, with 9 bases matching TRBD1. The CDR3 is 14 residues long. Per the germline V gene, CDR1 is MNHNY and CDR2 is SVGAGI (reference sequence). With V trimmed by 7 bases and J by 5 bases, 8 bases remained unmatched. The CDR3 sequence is CASNPQGARETQYF. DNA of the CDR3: TGTGCCAGCAATCCACAGGGGGCGAGGGAGACCCAGTACTTC.

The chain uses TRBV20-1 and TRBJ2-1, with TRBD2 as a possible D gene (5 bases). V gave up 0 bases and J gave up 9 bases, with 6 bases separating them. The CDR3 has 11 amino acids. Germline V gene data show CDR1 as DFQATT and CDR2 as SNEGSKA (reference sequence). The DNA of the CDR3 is TGCAGTGCTAGAGATCGGGGTGAGCAGTTCTTC. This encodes CSARDRGEQFF.